What follows are 32 T cell receptor beta chains derived from one specimen sequenced in a study of early T cells in non-severe SARS-CoV-2 infection. TCRdb used MiXCR to reprocess the 5' RACE reads, holding one entry per CDR3 protein. The table records about 48,000 distinct CDR3 sequences, 8.5% to 10% of them present only once. Sequencing was performed on whole blood. These receptors were obtained from an adult who was a healthcare worker with PCR-confirmed SARS-CoV-2 infection or an uninfected control (not recorded which).

Only a few counts were recorded for this clonotype. V and J are TRBV24-1 and TRBJ2-6; 10 bases align to TRBD1. The CDR3 runs 17 residues. Germline-derived CDR1 and CDR2 are KGHDR and SFDVKD. V trimming: 6 bases; J trimming: 0 bases; junction bases outside the gene matches: 4. The CDR3 protein is CATSPGTGVSGANVLTF. The CDR3 DNA sequence: TGTGCCACCAGTCCCGGGACAGGGGTCTCTGGGGCCAACGTCCTGACTTTC.

This clonotype showed up many times. The chain employs TRBV12-2 and TRBJ2-7; the listed D gene, TRBD2, was not tested against the DNA. TRBV12-2 is a pseudogene locus. The CDR3 spans 16 residues. For the CDR3, the DNA is TGTGCAAGTCGCTTCCCAAAGCGGGAGAATGCGTACGAGCAGTACTTC. Translation: CASRFPKRENAYEQYF.

This clonotype has only a few counts. The V gene is TRBV20-1, the J gene TRBJ2-1; 9 bases are shared with TRBD2. This CDR3 is built from 14 residues. CDR1 and CDR2 (germline): DFQATT, SNEGSKA (reference sequence). V trimming: 3 bases; J trimming: 4 bases; junction bases outside the gene matches: 4. The CDR3, as DNA: TGCAGTGCTAGCGCGGGAGGGGTTTACAATGAGCAGTTCTTC. Its protein is CSASAGGVYNEQFF.

The rearrangement joins TRBV9 to TRBJ2-7; 7 bases match TRBD2. The CDR3 has 15 amino acids. Germline lookup yields CDR1 SGDLS and CDR2 YYNGEE. Trimming took 4 bases from V and 6 from J; bases not matched to a gene: 13. The CDR3 DNA reads as TGTGCCAGCAGCCTACGGGACTACCAAGGGGTCGAGCAGTACTTC. Protein sequence: CASSLRDYQGVEQYF.

The rearrangement joins TRBV7-2 to TRBJ2-2; D is undetermined. The germline CDR1 and CDR2 sequences are SGHTA and FQGNSA. The CDR3 has 16 amino acids. Trimming took off 5 bases at V and 0 bases at J, with 13 bases between the two ends. Written as DNA, the CDR3 is TGTGCCAGCAGCACAAGATCGTCATCGAACACCGGGGAGCTGTTTTTT. Protein sequence: CASSTRSSSNTGELFF.

This clonotype appeared many times. The V and J genes are TRBV9 and TRBJ1-4; perhaps TRBD1 as D (5 bases). This CDR3 has 14 amino acids. The V and J ends lost 5 bases and 7 bases respectively, with 15 bases between them. The germline V gene has CDR1 SGDLS and CDR2 YYNGEE. The CDR3 region has the DNA TGTGCCAGCAGTGGGACGCCTGAAGTTGAAAAACTGTTTTTT. Encoded protein: CASSGTPEVEKLFF. Based on the CDR3 plus reference TRBV9 and TRBJ1-4, the full variable domain is DSGVTQTPKHLITATGQRVTLRCSPRSGDLSVYWYQQSLDQGLQFLIQYYNGEERAKGNILERFSAQQFPDLHSELNLSSLELGDSALYFCASSGTPEVEKLFFGSGTQLSVL.

This clonotype was picked up many times. The V and J genes are TRBV10-2 and TRBJ2-7; D call uncertain. CDR1 and CDR2 from the germline V gene are WSHSY and SAAADI. V gave up 0 bases and J gave up 1 base, with 4 bases separating them. This CDR3 spans 13 amino acids. The chain's CDR3 is CASSESSSYEQYF. In nucleotides, the CDR3 is TGCGCCAGCAGTGAGTCCTCGTCCTACGAGCAGTACTTC.

CDR3 loop: CASSLPPDNEQFF. The CDR3 DNA sequence: TGTGCCAGCAGCTTGCCCCCAGACAATGAGCAGTTCTTC. The rearrangement joins TRBV7-9 to TRBJ2-1; D remains unclear. V shed 3 bases and J shed 5 bases, with 8 bases lying between them. The length of the CDR3 is 13 residues. Germline CDR1 reads SEHNR; CDR2 reads FQNEAQ (reference sequence).

V and J are TRBV12-3 or TRBV12-4 and TRBJ1-5, with a possible D match to TRBD1 (6 bases). Trimming removed 6 bases from V and 6 bases from J, with 15 bases in between. CDR3 length: 14 amino acids. CDR3 amino acids: CASSLTGTAQPQHF. The CDR3, as DNA: TGTGCCAGCAGCCTTACAGGGACGGCTCAGCCCCAGCATTTT.

This clonotype has a handful of counts. The chain recombines TRBV29-1 with TRBJ1-5; 7 positions agree with TRBD1. CDR1 and CDR2 from the germline V gene are SQVTM and ANQGSEA. J gave up 2 bases and V 5 bases, and 3 bases lay outside the gene matches. The CDR3 spans 13 residues. CDR3: CSVTTGGNQPQHF. CDR3 DNA: TGCAGCGTTACTACAGGGGGCAATCAGCCCCAGCATTTT.

This clonotype was counted between two and nine times. The V gene is TRBV6-5, the J gene TRBJ2-5, with a weak D call TRBD2 (6 bases). Germline V gives CDR1 MNHEY, CDR2 SVGAGI. V lost 0 bases to trimming and J lost 3 bases, with 14 bases between them. The CDR3 contains 16 residues. The CDR3 loop is CASSYSGGPTKETQYF. The CDR3 coding sequence is TGTGCCAGCAGTTACTCGGGGGGACCTACCAAAGAGACCCAGTACTTC.

This clonotype appeared many times. The V gene is TRBV29-1, the J gene TRBJ2-7; 8 nucleotides line up with TRBD1. This CDR3 has 15 residues. Germline-derived CDR1 and CDR2 are SQVTM and ANQGSEA. V dropped 1 base and J dropped 3; count of bases not matched to a gene: 8. The chain's CDR3 is CSVEALGTGNYEQYF. The CDR3 DNA follows: TGCAGCGTTGAAGCGCTCGGGACAGGAAACTACGAGCAGTACTTC.

There are many counts of this clonotype. The CDR3 sequence: CSARGVRAGGREQFF. CDR3 nucleotide sequence: TGCAGCGCCCGGGGGGTTAGAGCGGGAGGGAGAGAGCAGTTCTTC. V and J are TRBV29-1 and TRBJ2-1; 10 bases map to TRBD2. V was pared by 7 bases and J by 10 bases, with 16 bases of the junction left unmatched. From germline, CDR1 is SQVTM and CDR2 ANQGSEA. The CDR3 covers 15 residues.

This sequence joins TRBV7-9 and TRBJ1-4, with no clear D. The germline V gene encodes CDR1 SEHNR and CDR2 FQNEAQ (reference sequence). The CDR3 spans 13 residues. Trimming pared 2 bases from V and 8 bases from J, leaving 9 bases between. The CDR3 spells CASSLRLGEKLFF. For the CDR3, the DNA is TGTGCCAGCAGCTTAAGACTAGGGGAAAAACTGTTTTTT.

This clonotype was picked up one time. This sequence joins TRBV29-1 and TRBJ2-7, with D possibly matching TRBD2 (5 bases). The CDR3 totals 10 residues. Germline CDR1 SQVTM, CDR2 ANQGSEA. The ends were cut back, 6 bases at V and 7 bases at J, with 10 bases in the middle. The CDR3 spells CSVLRGEQYF. CDR3 DNA: TGCAGCGTACTCCGAGGGGAGCAGTACTTC.

The chain recombines TRBV20-1 with TRBJ2-6; no reliable D call. CDR1 is DFQATT and CDR2 is SNEGSKA in the germline V gene (reference sequence). Trimming stripped 1 base from V and 2 bases from J, with 3 bases between. The CDR3 consists of 13 residues. This chain's CDR3 is CSARVPGANVLTF. The CDR3 DNA reads as TGCAGTGCTAGAGTGCCTGGGGCCAACGTCCTGACTTTC.

The chain combines TRBV3-1 with TRBJ1-5; D ambiguous. V lost 1 base to trimming and J lost 1 base, with 8 bases between them. Germline V gene data show CDR1 as LGHDT and CDR2 as YNNKEL (reference sequence). The CDR3 totals 15 residues. CDR3 sequence: CASSQGPVSNQPQHF. The CDR3 DNA sequence: TGTGCCAGCAGCCAAGGTCCGGTAAGCAATCAGCCCCAGCATTTT.

This chain links TRBV28 with TRBJ2-7, with TRBD2 matching 8 bases. From germline, CDR1 is MDHEN and CDR2 SYDVKM. The CDR3 contains 14 residues. Trimming removed 1 base from V and 4 bases from J; junction bases left unmatched: 3. The CDR3 is CASSLSGGRYEQYF. CDR3 in DNA: TGTGCCAGCAGTTTATCGGGGGGGCGGTACGAGCAGTACTTC.

This clonotype was seen at least ten times. The rearrangement uses TRBV24-1 and TRBJ2-2, with D perhaps matching TRBD2 (5 bases). This CDR3 has 15 residues. With 1 base removed from V and 1 base from J, the gap between germline ends came to 6 bases. The V gene's germline CDR1 is KGHDR and CDR2 SFDVKD. The CDR3 DNA sequence: TGTGCCACCAGTGATTTTCGGGGGAACACCGGGGAGCTGTTTTTT. It yields the protein CATSDFRGNTGELFF.

This clonotype was counted many times. V and J are TRBV3-1 and TRBJ2-2; 9 nucleotides align to TRBD2. CDR1 LGHDT and CDR2 YNNKEL come from the germline V gene (reference sequence). The trim removed 5 bases at V and 6 bases at J, leaving 7 bases unmatched. The CDR3 loop spans 15 amino acids. The CDR3 protein is CASSNLSGSPGELFF. CDR3 in DNA: TGTGCCAGCAGCAACCTTAGCGGGAGTCCCGGGGAGCTGTTTTTT.

In its sample, this clonotype was seen many times. V gene TRBV7-9 combines with J gene TRBJ1-2; tentatively, D is TRBD1 (5 bases). V dropped 5 bases and J dropped 0 bases, with 19 bases sitting between them. The germline CDR1 and CDR2 sequences are SEHNR and FQNEAQ (reference sequence). This CDR3 spans 17 amino acids. The CDR3 is CASSPKGTGQPNYGYTF. In nucleotides, the CDR3 is TGTGCCAGCAGCCCAAAAGGGACTGGACAACCTAACTATGGCTACACCTTC.

In this sample, this clonotype turned up a few times. The genes are TRBV12-3 or TRBV12-4 and TRBJ2-6; no reliable D call. The CDR3 loop spans 14 amino acids. V was pared by 6 bases and J by 0 bases, with 6 bases between. CDR3 in DNA: TGTGCCAGCAGCAGCAGCTCTGGGGCCAACGTCCTGACTTTC. This sequence encodes CASSSSSGANVLTF.

This rearrangement joins TRBV11-2 to TRBJ2-6; D ambiguous. The CDR3 sequence is 14 residues long. V lost 5 bases and J 4 bases, leaving 9 bases between the germline ends. Germline V gene sequence: CDR1 SGHAT, CDR2 FQNNGV. The CDR3 DNA follows: TGTGCCAGCAGCCCCCTGCGGGGGGCCAACGTCCTGACTTTC. Its translation is CASSPLRGANVLTF. Using reference TRBV11-2 and TRBJ2-6 for the parts outside the CDR3, the full variable domain is EAGVAQSPRYKIIEKRQSVAFWCNPISGHATLYWYQQILGQGPKLLIQFQNNGVVDDSQLPKDRFSAERLKGVDSTLKIQPAKLEDSAVYLCASSPLRGANVLTFGAGSRLTVL.

The chain links TRBV4-1 to TRBJ1-2, with a weak D call TRBD1 (6 bases). The CDR3 covers 13 residues. V dropped 3 bases and J dropped 4 bases, with 9 bases sitting between them. Germline CDR1 and CDR2: MGHRA and YSYEKL. The CDR3 DNA sequence: TGCGCCAGCAGCCAGTGGACAGCCTATGGCTACACCTTC. The encoded protein is CASSQWTAYGYTF.

This clonotype has a count of ten or more. The chain joins TRBV5-5 to TRBJ1-1; unclear D gene. Between the trimmed V and J ends, which lost 0 bases and 5 bases, there was a span of 8 bases. Germline V gene lookup returns CDR1 SGHKS and CDR2 YYEKEE (reference sequence). This CDR3 is built from 13 residues. In nucleotides, the CDR3 is TGTGCCAGCAGCTTGGATATTCGGACTGAAGCTTTCTTT. Protein sequence: CASSLDIRTEAFF.

This clonotype was counted ten times or more. The CDR3 region is CASSRGAKNIQYF. DNA for the CDR3: TGTGCCAGCAGCCGGGGGGCAAAAAACATTCAGTACTTC. The rearrangement joins TRBV5-6 to TRBJ2-4, with a weak D call TRBD2 (7 bases). The germline V gene has CDR1 SGHDT and CDR2 YYEEEE. The CDR3 runs to 13 residues. Trimming shortened V by 4 bases and J by 4 bases, and 9 bases separated the two germline ends.

This clonotype has just a few counts. The V gene is TRBV4-2, the J gene TRBJ1-2; D uncertain. CDR1 is LGHNA and CDR2 is YNFKEQ in the germline V gene. The V gene lost 3 bases and the J gene lost 2 bases, with 7 bases spanning the gap. This CDR3 comprises 13 residues. CDR3 DNA sequence: TGTGCCAGCAGCCAGAGAGGGAACTATGGCTACACCTTC. This sequence encodes CASSQRGNYGYTF.

This clonotype occurred many times. The chain recombines TRBV7-9 with TRBJ2-6, with D perhaps matching TRBD2 (5 bases). CDR3 length: 15 residues. In germline, CDR1 is SEHNR, CDR2 FQNEAQ (reference sequence). V was trimmed by 11 bases and J by 4 bases, leaving 18 bases between them. CDR3 residues: CASFSRAPGANVLTF. The CDR3 DNA is TGTGCCTCATTCTCGAGGGCTCCCGGGGCCAACGTCCTGACTTTC.

This clonotype was recorded many times. The chain is built from TRBV6-6 and TRBJ2-3; the D is unclear. Trimming stripped 5 bases from V and 5 bases from J, with 8 bases between. This CDR3 spans 12 amino acids. Germline V lookup: CDR1 MNHNY, CDR2 SVGAGI (reference sequence). The CDR3 DNA reads as TGTGCCAGCAGTCCGACGGGAGATACGCAGTATTTT. Translation: CASSPTGDTQYF.

This clonotype turned up a few times. This chain connects TRBV7-9 to TRBJ1-1; no clear D gene. This CDR3 is built from 13 residues. Germline V gene lookup returns CDR1 SEHNR and CDR2 FQNEAQ (reference sequence). V lost 7 bases to trimming and J lost 4 bases, with 13 bases between them. The CDR3 loop is CASTLLGRTEAFF. DNA of the CDR3: TGTGCCAGCACCCTTCTCGGACGCACTGAAGCTTTCTTT.

This clonotype turned up a few times. The V gene is TRBV11-2, the J gene TRBJ2-1; 7 nucleotides match TRBD2. The CDR3 has 15 residues. The V gene's germline CDR1 is SGHAT and CDR2 FQNNGV. The V gene end was trimmed by 0 bases and the J gene end by 10 bases; junction bases not matched to a gene: 9. The CDR3 here is CASSLDRAGVGEQFF. In nucleotides, the CDR3 is TGTGCCAGCAGCTTAGATCGCGCGGGAGTTGGGGAGCAGTTCTTC.

This rearrangement joins TRBV28 to TRBJ1-5; 10 bases fit TRBD1. V trimming: 5 bases; J trimming: 6 bases; junction bases outside the gene matches: 7. Germline loops: CDR1 MDHEN, CDR2 SYDVKM. The CDR3 length is 15 residues. The CDR3 loop reads CASSPLTGGGQPQHF. As DNA, the CDR3 is TGTGCCAGCAGTCCCCTGACAGGGGGCGGTCAGCCCCAGCATTTT.